This T cell receptor beta chain was recorded in a study of cytomegalovirus exposure and HLA in healthy donors. Vbeta (60) and Jbeta (13) primers were used in the PCR. Sequenced by immunoSEQ multiplex PCR; TCRdb stores in-frame clones only, minus some. The sample carries some 85,000 clones, roughly four fifths recorded once. V lost 7 bases and J lost 2, with 9 bases in between. The CDR3 spans 12 residues. Germline V gene lookup returns CDR1 MDHEN and CDR2 SYDVKM. Sequenced: PBMCs. This TCR came from a woman aged 40 to 50 in good health and CMV-seropositive. V gene TRBV28 combines with J gene TRBJ2-7; possibly TRBD1 for D (6 bases). This CDR3 is CASMDSPYEQYF. As DNA, the CDR3 is TGTGCCAGCATGGACAGCCCCTACGAGCAGTACTTC.